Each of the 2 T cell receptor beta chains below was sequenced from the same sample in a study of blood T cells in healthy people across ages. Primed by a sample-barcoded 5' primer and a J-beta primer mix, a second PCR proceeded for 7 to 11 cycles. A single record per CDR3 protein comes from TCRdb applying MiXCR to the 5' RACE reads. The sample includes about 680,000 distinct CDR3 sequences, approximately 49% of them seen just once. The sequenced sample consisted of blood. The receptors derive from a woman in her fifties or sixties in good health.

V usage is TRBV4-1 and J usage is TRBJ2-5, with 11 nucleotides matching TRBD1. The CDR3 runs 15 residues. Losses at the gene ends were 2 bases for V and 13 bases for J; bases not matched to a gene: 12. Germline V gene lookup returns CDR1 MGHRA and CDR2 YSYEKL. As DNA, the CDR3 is TGCGCCAGCAGCCAATGGACAGGGGGCGCGTACGAGCGGTACTTC. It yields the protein CASSQWTGGAYERYF.

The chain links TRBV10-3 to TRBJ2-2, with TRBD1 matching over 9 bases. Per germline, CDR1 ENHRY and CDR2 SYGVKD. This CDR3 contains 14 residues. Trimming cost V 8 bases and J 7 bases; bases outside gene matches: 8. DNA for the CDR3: TGTGCCATCCGACCACAGGGGGCTAGCGGGGAGCTGTTTTTT. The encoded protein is CAIRPQGASGELFF.